A single sample is the source of the 18 T cell receptor beta chains below, sequenced in a study of T cell responses to AZD1222 COVID-19 vaccine. The assay was immunoSEQ multiplex PCR, and TCRdb's table has in-frame clones only and misses some. The table has about 100,000 clones, 87% seen once. Sequenced here: peripheral blood, sampled on day 0 of AZD1222 vaccination. Receptors were obtained from an adult in good health.

The chain uses TRBV6-5 and TRBJ2-7; D is tentatively TRBD1 or TRBD2 (5 bases each). CDR1 is MNHEY, CDR2 SVGAGI, per germline. The CDR3 extends over 11 amino acids. The V and J ends lost 2 bases and 8 bases respectively, with 7 bases between them. The CDR3 region is CASSYRGQQYF. As DNA, the CDR3 is TGTGCCAGCAGTTACCGGGGCCAGCAGTACTTC.

The chain carries TRBV6-6 and TRBJ2-5; D is uncertain. CDR3 size: 11 residues. Germline V gene sequence: CDR1 MNHNY, CDR2 SVGAGI (reference sequence). V lost 5 bases and J lost 8, with 9 bases in between. CDR3 region: CASSLSETQYF. The CDR3 DNA is TGTGCCAGCAGTCTCTCGGAAACCCAGTACTTC.

The chain recombines TRBV27 with TRBJ2-3; D is unclear. Germline lookup yields CDR1 MNHEY and CDR2 SMNVEV (reference sequence). This CDR3 is built from 11 residues. Trimming removed 4 bases from V and 4 bases from J, with 3 bases in between. CDR3: CASSSSDTQYF. The CDR3 DNA follows: TGTGCCAGCAGTTCGTCAGATACGCAGTATTTT.

CDR3 coding DNA: TGTGCCAGCAGTGAGCCCGGGACAGGAACTTACGAGCAGTACTTC. It yields the protein CASSEPGTGTYEQYF. The chain recombines TRBV6-1 with TRBJ2-7; 8 bases match TRBD1. This CDR3 contains 15 residues. V dropped 3 bases and J dropped 4; count of bases not matched to a gene: 8. The germline CDR1 and CDR2 sequences are MNHNS and SASEGT.

CDR3 DNA: TGCAGTGCTAGTGGGCTACCTCCCTACGAGCAGTACTTC. Translating it yields CSASGLPPYEQYF. The rearrangement joins TRBV20-1 to TRBJ2-7; D ambiguous. V lost 3 bases and J 2 bases, leaving 11 bases between the germline ends. This CDR3 has 13 amino acids. Germline V gene lookup returns CDR1 DFQATT and CDR2 SNEGSKA (reference sequence).

The V call is TRBV10-3, the J call TRBJ2-1; 7 bases align to TRBD1. The junction had 3 bases not matched to a gene; V was cut back by 8 bases and J by 5 bases. The CDR3 consists of 12 residues. Germline V lookup: CDR1 ENHRY, CDR2 SYGVKD. The CDR3 spells CAIGTDNNEQFF. The CDR3 nucleotides are TGTGCCATCGGGACAGATAACAATGAGCAGTTCTTC.

This chain connects TRBV5-8 to TRBJ1-5; the D is unclear. The CDR3 sequence is 15 residues long. With 1 base removed from V and 0 bases from J, the gap between germline ends came to 8 bases. Per the germline V gene, CDR1 is SGHTS and CDR2 is YDEGEE. The CDR3 reads CASSLSGYSNQPQHF. The CDR3 region has the DNA TGTGCCAGCAGCTTGTCGGGGTATAGCAATCAGCCCCAGCATTTT.

This chain's CDR3 is CASRRTRNQPQHF. The DNA for the CDR3 is TGCGCCAGCAGACGGACACGCAATCAGCCCCAGCATTTT. The rearrangement joins TRBV10-1 to TRBJ1-5, with D tentatively TRBD1 (5 bases). Trimming stripped 6 bases from V and 2 bases from J, with 8 bases between. Germline V CDR1 and CDR2: WNHNN, SYGVQD (reference sequence). CDR3 size: 13 residues.

This clone was observed a handful of times. This chain joins TRBV5-4 and TRBJ1-1; 7 nucleotides line up with TRBD1. There are 13 residues in the CDR3. Germline assignment: CDR1 SGHNT and CDR2 YYREEE (reference sequence). With V trimmed by 0 bases and J by 10 bases, 6 bases remained unmatched. DNA for the CDR3: TGTGCCAGCAGCTTGGACAGACAGGGAGGAGCTTTCTTT. It is translated as CASSLDRQGGAFF.

The chain couples TRBV4-3 to TRBJ1-1, with D possibly matching TRBD1 (5 bases). The CDR3 length is 13 residues. Germline loops: CDR1 LGHNA, CDR2 YSLEER. Trimming removed 3 bases from V and 4 bases from J, with 9 bases in between. CDR3 sequence: CASSHTGVTEAFF. DNA of the CDR3: TGCGCCAGCAGCCATACGGGGGTCACTGAAGCTTTCTTT.

In DNA, the CDR3 is TGTGCCAGCTCCCCGTTCACCGGACAGGGGGCCGGCGGGGAGCTGTTTTTT. This encodes CASSPFTGQGAGGELFF. V gene TRBV18 combines with J gene TRBJ2-2; 11 bases line up with TRBD1. The CDR3 runs 17 residues. V shed 6 bases, J shed 7 bases, and the junction held 13 bases outside the gene matches. From germline, CDR1 is KGHSH and CDR2 LQKENI.

The sample holds a few counts of this clone. The rearrangement links TRBV11-3 to TRBJ2-7; D might be TRBD1 (7 bases). Germline assignment: CDR1 SGHNT and CDR2 YENEEA. CDR3 length: 15 amino acids. The ends were cut back, 1 base at V and 3 bases at J, with 13 bases in the middle. CDR3 in DNA: TGTGCCAGCAGCTTAGCTTCAGGGGGGAACTACGAGCAGTACTTC. It specifies CASSLASGGNYEQYF.

This chain connects TRBV3-1 (or the pseudogene TRBV3-2) to TRBJ2-3, with D unresolved. The CDR3 length is 14 residues. Germline V gives CDR1 LGHDT, CDR2 YNNKEL (reference sequence). The V and J ends lost 1 base and 2 bases respectively, with 7 bases between them. This CDR3 is CASSQADDTDTQYF. In DNA form, the CDR3 reads TGTGCCAGCAGCCAAGCGGACGACACAGATACGCAGTATTTT.

As concerns this clone: The limits of the CDR3 on the DNA are not certain, so only TCRdb's listed CDR3 is given. The chain recombines TRBV30 with TRBJ2-7. The germline gives CDR1 GTSNPN, CDR2 SVGIG (reference sequence). The CDR3 length is 16 residues, termini included. CDR3 sequence reads: CAWSKFGNGLPYEQYF.

This chain connects TRBV28 to TRBJ1-2, with no clear D. The germline gives CDR1 MDHEN, CDR2 SYDVKM. The germline V and J ends were trimmed by 4 bases and 2 bases, with 17 bases remaining between them. The CDR3 runs to 16 residues. This CDR3 is CASSSLTAALNYGYTF. Here the CDR3 DNA reads TGTGCCAGCAGTTCATTGACGGCTGCCCTAAACTATGGCTACACCTTC.

The chain is built from TRBV2 and TRBJ1-5; a possible D gene is TRBD1 (6 bases). There are 13 residues in the CDR3. Germline assignment: CDR1 SNHLY and CDR2 FYNNEI. The V and J ends lost 6 bases and 4 bases respectively, with 10 bases between them. This chain's CDR3 is CASSYRENQPQHF. CDR3 in DNA: TGTGCCAGCAGCTACAGGGAGAATCAGCCCCAGCATTTT.

This sequence joins TRBV15 and TRBJ1-4, with D possibly being TRBD1 (6 bases). Germline lookup yields CDR1 LNHNV and CDR2 YYDKDF (reference sequence). The V and J ends lost 1 base and 8 bases respectively, with 14 bases between them. CDR3 length: 15 amino acids. The CDR3 sequence: CATSRGYQGREKLFF. DNA of the CDR3: TGTGCCACCAGCAGAGGCTACCAGGGGAGGGAAAAACTGTTTTTT.

The chain carries TRBV27 and TRBJ2-2, with 7 bases lining up with TRBD2. This CDR3 comprises 18 residues. V was pared by 7 bases and J by 0 bases, with 14 bases of the junction left unmatched. Germline V gene sequence: CDR1 MNHEY, CDR2 SMNVEV (reference sequence). CDR3 DNA: TGTGCCAGCACGCTCAATCGGATGGCGGGAGCGAACACCGGGGAGCTGTTTTTT. This codes for CASTLNRMAGANTGELFF.